This T cell receptor beta chain appears in the sequencing data of a study of graft-versus-host responses after intestinal transplantation. The CDR3 runs to 18 residues. Germline V gene lookup returns CDR1 SGHTA and CDR2 FQGTGA. With 0 bases clipped from V and 2 bases from J, the junction kept 6 bases outside the gene matches. This clone was seen only a few times. Using immunoSEQ multiplex PCR, the repertoire was profiled, and TCRdb retains in-frame clones only, with some absent. The table has 4,800 or so clones, over 60% seen once. The graft tissue was processed, and this released both intraepithelial and lamina propria lymphocytes.

The clonotype comes from a human patient who received an intestinal transplant, so some T cells may come from the graft donor. The chain joins TRBV7-3 to TRBJ2-6, with 8 nucleotides matching TRBD1. This specimen was ileum tissue, taken roughly 120 days after intestinal transplantation. CDR3 sequence (DNA): TGTGCCAGCAGCTTAACGGGGCAGGGGGCAACTGGGGCCAACGTCCTGACTTTC. Its translation is CASSLTGQGATGANVLTF.